Listed here are 24 T cell receptor beta chains from one sample, sequenced in a study of PD-1 blockade in classical Hodgkin lymphoma. As for time point: cycle 4 day 1 (C4D1), after less than 7 weeks of nivolumab. Exposure to brentuximab vedotin varied, and each patient had relapsed following autologous stem cell transplantation. PBMCs, once thawed, yielded CD8+ T cells isolated by magnetic negative selection. Sequenced by immunoSEQ multiplex PCR; TCRdb stores in-frame clones only, minus some. Counted here are several thousand clones, 60% occurring once; the ten biggest clones make up about 10%. Sequenced here: CD8+ T cells from blood, sampled before the fourth cycle of nivolumab. The receptors were gathered from a human donor with classical Hodgkin lymphoma.

The DNA for the CDR3 is TGCGCCAGCAAGTCGGGGGCAGGGCCGAGACAAGAGACCCAGTACTTC. This encodes CASKSGAGPRQETQYF. This sequence joins TRBV5-1 and TRBJ2-5; D tentatively fits TRBD1 or TRBD2 (6 bases each). The CDR3 spans 16 residues. CDR1 SGHRS and CDR2 YFSETQ come from the germline V gene. V was clipped by 6 bases and J by 2 bases, with 20 bases between them.

This sequence joins TRBV11-3 and TRBJ2-5, with 7 bases that match TRBD2. The CDR3 is 18 amino acids. V was pared by 4 bases and J by 2 bases, with 16 bases of the junction left unmatched. Germline CDR1 is SGHNT and CDR2 is YENEEA. CDR3 loop: CASSSPLLTSSLQETQYF. As DNA, the CDR3 is TGTGCCAGCAGCTCTCCCCTGCTGACTAGCAGCCTACAAGAGACCCAGTACTTC. Variable domain in full (rest from reference TRBV11-3 and TRBJ2-5): EAGVVQSPRYKIIEKKQPVAFWCNPISGHNTLYWYLQNLGQGPELLIRYENEEAVDDSQLPKDRFSAERLKGVDSTLKIQPAELGDSAVYLCASSSPLLTSSLQETQYFGPGTRLLVL.

The genes are TRBV28 and TRBJ2-7; D remains ambiguous. V lost 6 bases, J lost 1 base, and 13 bases lay in between. There are 14 residues in the CDR3. Germline lookup yields CDR1 MDHEN and CDR2 SYDVKM. DNA of the CDR3: TGTGCCAGCAGCCCGGTCAGCGAGTCCTACGAGCAGTACTTC. It specifies CASSPVSESYEQYF.

CDR3 bases: TGTGCCAGCTCACCCACCACCCCCCTAGAAGAGCAGTACTTC. Protein product: CASSPTTPLEEQYF. This chain connects TRBV18 to TRBJ2-7; D remains ambiguous. From germline, CDR1 is KGHSH and CDR2 LQKENI. Trimming cost V 3 bases and J 7 bases, with 16 bases left between them. The CDR3 consists of 14 residues.

The chain uses TRBV5-6 and TRBJ1-5, with TRBD1 identical over 7 bases. With V trimmed by 4 bases and J by 7 bases, 11 bases remained unmatched. Germline lookup yields CDR1 SGHDT and CDR2 YYEEEE. CDR3 length: 15 amino acids. The CDR3, as DNA: TGTGCCAGCAGCCTCAGTAACAGGGGACGGCAGCCCCAGCATTTT. Protein product: CASSLSNRGRQPQHF.

This clone was seen only a few times. The gene calls are TRBV7-9 and TRBJ2-1, with 13 bases fitting TRBD2. The V gene's germline CDR1 is SEHNR and CDR2 FQNEAQ (reference sequence). J gave up 9 bases and V 5 bases, and 10 bases lay outside the gene matches. This CDR3 contains 16 residues. The CDR3 nucleotides are TGTGCCAGCAGCACCCGGACTAGCGGGAGTATAGGTGAGCAGTTCTTC. It is translated as CASSTRTSGSIGEQFF.

This clone was counted once. The rearrangement uses TRBV2 and TRBJ2-3; 7 positions match TRBD2. CDR1 SNHLY and CDR2 FYNNEI come from the germline V gene. The CDR3 runs to 19 residues. The junction had 28 bases not matched to a gene; V was cut back by 1 base and J by 15 bases. The CDR3 DNA reads TGTGCCAGCAGTGAAGAATTGGGTGTCAGGGCCCGGGGGGACTACCTGCATTATTTT. Its translation is CASSEELGVRARGDYLHYF. Using reference TRBV2 and TRBJ2-3 for the parts outside the CDR3, the full variable domain is EPEVTQTPSHQVTQMGQEVILRCVPISNHLYFYWYRQILGQKVEFLVSFYNNEISEKSEIFDDQFSVERPDGSNFTLKIRSTKLEDSAMYFCASSEELGVRARGDYLHYFGPGTRLTVL.

The chain has TRBV5-4 and TRBJ1-1, with D possibly matching TRBD1 (5 bases). Trimming cost V 5 bases and J 1 base, with 9 bases left between them. CDR1 is SGHNT and CDR2 is YYREEE in the germline V gene (reference sequence). CDR3 length: 13 residues. The CDR3 DNA reads TGTGCCAGCAGTTACGACAGGAACACTGAAGCTTTCTTT. It encodes CASSYDRNTEAFF.

The rearrangement links TRBV28 to TRBJ2-6, with D perhaps matching TRBD1 (5 bases). V was cut by 4 bases and J by 4 bases, with 20 bases left in between. The CDR3 runs to 18 residues. Germline V lookup: CDR1 MDHEN, CDR2 SYDVKM. Written as DNA, the CDR3 is TGTGCCAGCAGTTGGGGCCCCCTCGATCAATCCGGGGCCAACGTCCTGACTTTC. Translation gives CASSWGPLDQSGANVLTF.

This sequence joins TRBV18 and TRBJ1-1, with D tentatively TRBD1 (5 bases). Germline V CDR1 and CDR2: KGHSH, LQKENI. The CDR3 spans 13 residues. V was pared by 3 bases and J by 6 bases, with 11 bases between. CDR3 amino acids: CASSPSGTPEAFF. CDR3 sequence (DNA): TGTGCCAGCTCACCGTCCGGGACCCCTGAAGCTTTCTTT. The full variable domain, with the rest looked up from reference TRBV18 and TRBJ1-1, is NAGVMQNPRHLVRRRGQEARLRCSPMKGHSHVYWYRQLPEEGLKFMVYLQKENIIDESGMPKERFSAEFPKEGPSILRIQQVVRGDSAAYFCASSPSGTPEAFFGQGTRLTVV.

J is TRBJ2-2 and V is TRBV4-1; D possibly corresponds to TRBD1 (6 bases). Germline CDR1 and CDR2: MGHRA and YSYEKL. Trimming stripped 3 bases from V and 2 bases from J, with 16 bases between. The CDR3 consists of 17 residues. The CDR3 protein is CASSHPGGGQNTGELFF. In DNA form, the CDR3 reads TGCGCCAGCAGCCATCCCGGTGGGGGACAAAACACCGGGGAGCTGTTTTTT.

This clone was picked up a small number of times. The gene calls are TRBV9 and TRBJ2-7; D remains unclear. CDR3 length: 14 residues. V was clipped by 1 base and J by 3 bases, with 11 bases between them. The germline gives CDR1 SGDLS, CDR2 YYNGEE. CDR3 sequence: CASSVLDGYYEQYF. CDR3 DNA: TGTGCCAGCAGCGTACTAGACGGATACTACGAGCAGTACTTC.

This clone occurred a few times. The chain recombines TRBV5-6 with TRBJ1-1, with D tentatively TRBD1 (6 bases). The CDR3 length is 14 residues. Between the trimmed V and J ends, which lost 2 bases and 1 base, there was a span of 9 bases. Germline-derived CDR1 and CDR2 are SGHDT and YYEEEE. The CDR3 bases are TGTGCCAGCAGCTTCCCGACAGGGAACACTGAAGCTTTCTTT. This sequence encodes CASSFPTGNTEAFF.

The J gene is TRBJ2-1, the V gene TRBV28; 9 bases are shared with TRBD2. From germline, CDR1 is MDHEN and CDR2 SYDVKM. J was trimmed by 4 bases and V by 2 bases; bases with no gene match: 9. CDR3 length equals 17 residues. The CDR3 region has the DNA TGTGCCAGCAGTTTAAGGCGGGAGGGCCCTCTTTACAATGAGCAGTTCTTC. Residues: CASSLRREGPLYNEQFF.

This clone is a singleton in its sample. This chain connects TRBV27 to TRBJ2-4, with D unresolved. V was trimmed by 8 bases and J by 0 bases, leaving 8 bases between them. The CDR3 extends over 13 amino acids. Germline-derived CDR1 and CDR2 are MNHEY and SMNVEV (reference sequence). The CDR3 DNA reads as TGTGCCAGCGGGCCACTAGCCAAAAACATTCAGTACTTC. It translates to CASGPLAKNIQYF.

This clone was observed a handful of times. The chain carries TRBV27 and TRBJ2-1, with D uncertain. Deletions cut 6 bases from V and 3 bases from J, with 3 bases between. The CDR3 spans 11 residues. In germline, CDR1 is MNHEY, CDR2 SMNVEV (reference sequence). The CDR3 here is CASRYYNEQFF. The DNA of the CDR3 is TGTGCCAGCAGATACTACAATGAGCAGTTCTTC.

The chain has TRBV9 and TRBJ1-6, with 8 bases lining up with TRBD1. The germline CDR1 and CDR2 sequences are SGDLS and YYNGEE. Trimming cost V 4 bases and J 7 bases; bases outside gene matches: 19. The CDR3 spans 19 residues. The CDR3 protein is CASSTPSPKTGQANSPLHF. The CDR3 bases are TGTGCCAGCAGCACTCCCTCCCCCAAAACGGGACAGGCGAATTCACCCCTCCACTTT.

This clone appeared a few times. The V and J genes are TRBV25-1 and TRBJ1-1; D gene ambiguous. The germline V and J ends were trimmed by 4 bases and 5 bases, with 14 bases remaining between them. The CDR3 consists of 14 residues. Germline assignment: CDR1 MGHDK and CDR2 SYGVNS. The CDR3 sequence is CASSGSGFWTEAFF. CDR3 sequence (DNA): TGTGCCAGCAGTGGGTCCGGCTTTTGGACTGAAGCTTTCTTT.

This chain connects TRBV7-8 to TRBJ1-4; 8 positions match TRBD1. Per the germline V gene, CDR1 is SGHVS and CDR2 is FQNEAQ. V dropped 4 bases and J dropped 8; count of bases not matched to a gene: 12. This CDR3 is 16 amino acids long. CDR3 sequence: CASSSRSQGAWEKLFF. The CDR3 region has the DNA TGTGCCAGCAGCTCCCGCTCGCAGGGGGCTTGGGAAAAACTGTTTTTT.

The rearrangement links TRBV29-1 to TRBJ2-7; D is possibly TRBD2 (5 bases). CDR3 size: 13 residues. V lost 0 bases to trimming and J lost 5 bases, with 11 bases between them. Germline values: CDR1 SQVTM, CDR2 ANQGSEA. In nucleotides, the CDR3 is TGCAGCGTTGAAGATGGCACTAGGCACGAGCAGTACTTC. Its protein is CSVEDGTRHEQYF.

This clone is termed medium-sized. The genes are TRBV11-2 and TRBJ1-2; D call uncertain. The CDR3 consists of 15 residues. CDR1 is SGHAT and CDR2 is FQNNGV in the germline V gene. Trimming removed 0 bases at V and 8 bases at J, with 16 bases between. In nucleotides, the CDR3 is TGTGCCAGCAGCTTAGATCCCGGGCCCTTAGGGGGCTACACCTTC. Translated, it gives CASSLDPGPLGGYTF.

The CDR3: CASSLLGTVPTYEQYF. DNA for the CDR3: TGTGCCAGCAGTTTATTAGGGACAGTCCCAACCTACGAGCAGTACTTC. This chain joins TRBV27 and TRBJ2-7; TRBD1 matches at 7 bases. Per germline, CDR1 MNHEY and CDR2 SMNVEV (reference sequence). The length of the CDR3 is 16 residues. V trimming: 1 base; J trimming: 2 bases; junction bases outside the gene matches: 8.

In this sample, this clone turned up a few times. J is TRBJ2-7 and V is TRBV13, with 9 bases aligning to TRBD1. With V trimmed by 0 bases and J by 1 base, 7 bases remained unmatched. This CDR3 has 17 amino acids. Germline V gene sequence: CDR1 PRHDT, CDR2 FYEKMQ (reference sequence). The CDR3 protein is CASSLGLQGQGSYEQYF. In nucleotides, the CDR3 is TGTGCCAGCAGCTTAGGCCTTCAGGGACAGGGTTCCTACGAGCAGTACTTC.

V and J are TRBV11-1 and TRBJ1-2; TRBD1 matches 9 bases. There are 15 residues in the CDR3. The germline CDR1 and CDR2 sequences are SGHAT and FQDESV (reference sequence). Trimming cost V 2 bases and J 8 bases; bases outside gene matches: 9. CDR3 in DNA: TGTGCCAGCAGCTTACCAGTACGGACAGGGGACGGCTACACCTTC. Residues: CASSLPVRTGDGYTF. Complete variable domain (other parts from reference TRBV11-1 and TRBJ1-2): EAEVAQSPRYKITEKSQAVAFWCDPISGHATLYWYRQILGQGPELLVQFQDESVVDDSQLPKDRFSAERLKGVDSTLKIQPAELGDSAMYLCASSLPVRTGDGYTFGSGTRLTVV.